What follows are 19 T cell receptor beta chains derived from one specimen sequenced in a study of T cell clonotyping in hematopoietic cell transplantation. Method: immunoSEQ multiplex PCR; TCRdb's copy keeps in-frame clones and lacks some. The sample holds thousands of clones, approximately 70% seen once. This material consisted of PBMCs, taken 180 days after allogeneic stem cell transplant. The origin of the receptors is a male patient aged 50 to 59 who had an allogeneic stem cell transplant from an unrelated donor, so the T cells may come from the graft donor. Some clones in this sample may be carry-over from other donors' samples.

The chain couples TRBV6-1 to TRBJ1-2; D is ambiguous. This CDR3 comprises 14 residues. V was pared by 7 bases and J by 8 bases, with 20 bases between. Per germline, CDR1 MNHNS and CDR2 SASEGT. Written as DNA, the CDR3 is TGTGCCAGCACCCTGCGATCATCGGCGGGCGGCTACACCTTC. Translated: CASTLRSSAGGYTF.

This clone was seen only a few times. One end of the junction varies from germline; a read error may be responsible. V usage is TRBV18 and J usage is TRBJ2-7, with D possibly being TRBD1 (5 bases). The CDR3 contains 15 residues. The germline V gene has CDR1 KGHSH and CDR2 LQKENI. The CDR3 here is CASSSPLYPRDEQYF. The CDR3 DNA reads as TGTGCCAGCTCATCACCTTTGTACCCCAGGGACGAGCAGTACTTC.

J is TRBJ1-1 and V is TRBV4-3, with D unclear. The CDR3 length is 13 residues. The V gene's germline CDR1 is LGHNA and CDR2 YSLEER. V lost 4 bases and J 4 bases, leaving 10 bases between the germline ends. CDR3 DNA: TGCGCCAGCAGCCCCCGTGAAGGCACTGAAGCTTTCTTT. Translation: CASSPREGTEAFF.

CDR3 in amino acids: CASSLGDDFSGNTIYF. CDR3 coding DNA: TGTGCCAGCAGCTTAGGGGATGATTTCTCTGGAAACACCATATATTTT. The chain has TRBV7-8 and TRBJ1-3; D is unresolved. Germline assignment: CDR1 SGHVS and CDR2 FQNEAQ. The CDR3 is 16 residues long. V lost 1 base and J 0 bases, leaving 10 bases between the germline ends.

The V gene is TRBV29-1, the J gene TRBJ2-5; 8 bases are a match to TRBD2. The V gene end was trimmed by 4 bases and the J gene end by 5 bases; junction bases not matched to a gene: 12. CDR1 and CDR2 from the germline V gene are SQVTM and ANQGSEA. The CDR3 consists of 15 residues. The CDR3, as DNA: TGCAGCGTTGGTTCATTCGGGGGGGTTTTGGAGACCCAGTACTTC. This codes for CSVGSFGGVLETQYF.

The CDR3 bases are TGTGCCAGCAGGCCGGATAGGTCTTCCACTGAAGCTTTCTTT. Protein sequence: CASRPDRSSTEAFF. The rearrangement joins TRBV7-3 to TRBJ1-1, with unresolved D. The CDR3 consists of 14 residues. V was pared by 6 bases and J by 4 bases, with 15 bases between. Germline CDR1 and CDR2: SGHTA and FQGTGA. Drawing the rest from reference TRBV7-3 and TRBJ1-1, the complete variable domain is GAGVSQTPSNKVTEKGKYVELRCDPISGHTALYWYRQSLGQGPEFLIYFQGTGAADDSGLPNDRFFAVRPEGSVSTLKIQRTERGDSAVYLCASRPDRSSTEAFFGQGTRLTVV.

The chain links TRBV21-1 to TRBJ1-2. TRBV21-1 corresponds to a pseudogene. The length of the CDR3 is 15 residues. The CDR3 DNA reads TGTGCCAGCAGCACCCGGGCCAAACACCTTAATGGCTACACCTTC. It specifies CASSTRAKHLNGYTF.

By frequency in the sample, this clone is medium-sized. V gene TRBV29-1 combines with J gene TRBJ2-7; TRBD1 is a possible D gene (5 bases). CDR3 length equals 11 residues. Germline-derived CDR1 and CDR2 are SQVTM and ANQGSEA. Trimming left V 1 base short and J 6 bases short, with 7 bases between. The CDR3 here is CSVEVGPEQYF. CDR3 in DNA: TGCAGCGTTGAAGTGGGGCCCGAGCAGTACTTC.

The chain uses TRBV27 and TRBJ2-1; 9 bases line up with TRBD2. The germline V gene has CDR1 MNHEY and CDR2 SMNVEV (reference sequence). The junction had 6 bases not matched to a gene; V was cut back by 2 bases and J by 7 bases. The CDR3 contains 15 residues. Here the CDR3 DNA reads TGTGCCAGCAGTTTAGTTAGCGGGAGTTTTAATGAGCAGTTCTTC. Amino acid sequence: CASSLVSGSFNEQFF.

The chain recombines TRBV9 with TRBJ1-1; D not certain. This CDR3 comprises 14 residues. The V end lost 0 bases, the J end lost 0 bases, and 6 bases lay between the germline ends. Germline CDR1 reads SGDLS; CDR2 reads YYNGEE. The CDR3 nucleotides read TGTGCCAGCAGCGTAGCTGGGTTGAACACTGAAGCTTTCTTT. Residues: CASSVAGLNTEAFF. The full variable domain, completed using reference TRBV9 and TRBJ1-1, is DSGVTQTPKHLITATGQRVTLRCSPRSGDLSVYWYQQSLDQGLQFLIQYYNGEERAKGNILERFSAQQFPDLHSELNLSSLELGDSALYFCASSVAGLNTEAFFGQGTRLTVV.

This clone was recorded only once. The chain is built from TRBV6-5 and TRBJ2-3; D is possibly TRBD2 (6 bases). This CDR3 region has 15 residues. The germline V gene has CDR1 MNHEY and CDR2 SVGAGI. Between the trimmed V and J ends, which lost 6 bases and 1 base, there was a span of 14 bases. In DNA, the CDR3 is TGTGCCAGCAGGAATCTGGCTAGCGGCACAGATACGCAGTATTTT. Encoded protein: CASRNLASGTDTQYF.

The genes are TRBV7-2 and TRBJ2-7; D possibly corresponds to TRBD1 (6 bases). Germline values: CDR1 SGHTA, CDR2 FQGNSA. With 5 bases removed from V and 2 bases from J, the gap between germline ends came to 10 bases. The CDR3 is 13 residues long. The CDR3 spells CASSVGQTYEQYF. CDR3 sequence (DNA): TGTGCCAGCAGCGTTGGACAGACCTACGAGCAGTACTTC.

The CDR3 bases are TGTGCCTGGAGTGCTGGACAGGGCTACGAGCAGTACTTC. This encodes CAWSAGQGYEQYF. The chain recombines TRBV30 with TRBJ2-7; 8 bases fit TRBD1. Germline V lookup: CDR1 GTSNPN, CDR2 SVGIG (reference sequence). CDR3 length equals 13 residues. V trimming: 1 base; J trimming: 3 bases; junction bases outside the gene matches: 2. Combining the CDR3 with reference TRBV30 and TRBJ2-7 gives the whole variable domain SQTIHQWPATLVQPVGSPLSLECTVEGTSNPNLYWYRQAAGRGLQLLFYSVGIGQISSEVPQNLSASRPQDRQFILSSKKLLLSDSGFYLCAWSAGQGYEQYFGPGTRLTVT.

V and J are TRBV19 and TRBJ2-7; 12 nucleotides line up with TRBD2. The ends lost 9 bases at V and 5 bases at J; junction bases unmatched: 8. This CDR3 spans 14 amino acids. Germline V gene sequence: CDR1 LNHDA, CDR2 SQIVND (reference sequence). The CDR3 loop reads CARRRTSGIHEQYF. In nucleotides, the CDR3 is TGTGCCAGGAGACGGACTAGCGGGATCCACGAGCAGTACTTC.

The chain carries TRBV6-6 and TRBJ2-1, with 7 nucleotides matching TRBD2. Unmatched junction bases numbered 5, after V lost 3 bases and J lost 0 bases. Looked up from germline, CDR1 is MNHNY and CDR2 is SVGAGI (reference sequence). The CDR3 contains 16 residues. CDR3 nucleotide sequence: TGTGCCAGCAGTTATAGTTGGGGGGGCTCCTACAATGAGCAGTTCTTC. Protein sequence: CASSYSWGGSYNEQFF.

The chain recombines TRBV27 with TRBJ1-2; 10 bases map to TRBD1. Germline loops: CDR1 MNHEY, CDR2 SMNVEV (reference sequence). Unmatched junction bases numbered 9, after V lost 3 bases and J lost 8 bases. This CDR3 has 15 residues. The CDR3 reads CASSLKGQGRIGYTF. CDR3 sequence (DNA): TGTGCCAGCAGTTTGAAGGGACAGGGGCGGATAGGCTACACCTTC.

This chain uses TRBV29-1 with TRBJ1-2, with a tentative D call TRBD1 (5 bases). V gave up 8 bases and J gave up 4 bases, with 17 bases separating them. Per the germline V gene, CDR1 is SQVTM and CDR2 is ANQGSEA. The CDR3 sequence is 13 residues long. This CDR3 is CSLGVDQGYGYTF. The CDR3 DNA reads as TGCAGCCTTGGAGTTGATCAGGGCTATGGCTACACCTTC.

This chain connects TRBV29-1 to TRBJ2-5; 13 bases match TRBD2. The junction had 9 bases not matched to a gene; V was cut back by 6 bases and J by 2 bases. Looked up from germline, CDR1 is SQVTM and CDR2 is ANQGSEA. The CDR3 loop spans 16 amino acids. The CDR3 coding sequence is TGCAGCGTGGAACTAGCGGGAGGGGGCTTACAAGAGACCCAGTACTTC. Its translation: CSVELAGGGLQETQYF. The whole variable domain, remainder taken from reference TRBV29-1 and TRBJ2-5, is SAVISQKPSRDICQRGTSLTIQCQVDSQVTMMFWYRQQPGQSLTLIATANQGSEATYESGFVIDKFPISRPNLTFSTLTVSNMSPEDSSIYLCSVELAGGGLQETQYFGPGTRLLVL.

This clone is medium-sized (0.01 to 0.1%) within its sample. The chain employs TRBV5-1 and TRBJ2-1; no definite D call. CDR3 length equals 14 residues. Trimming removed 4 bases from V and 3 bases from J, with 11 bases in between. CDR1 is SGHRS, CDR2 YFSETQ, per germline. CDR3 coding DNA: TGCGCCAGCAGCCCTGCCGGCAACTACAATGAGCAGTTCTTC. Residues: CASSPAGNYNEQFF.